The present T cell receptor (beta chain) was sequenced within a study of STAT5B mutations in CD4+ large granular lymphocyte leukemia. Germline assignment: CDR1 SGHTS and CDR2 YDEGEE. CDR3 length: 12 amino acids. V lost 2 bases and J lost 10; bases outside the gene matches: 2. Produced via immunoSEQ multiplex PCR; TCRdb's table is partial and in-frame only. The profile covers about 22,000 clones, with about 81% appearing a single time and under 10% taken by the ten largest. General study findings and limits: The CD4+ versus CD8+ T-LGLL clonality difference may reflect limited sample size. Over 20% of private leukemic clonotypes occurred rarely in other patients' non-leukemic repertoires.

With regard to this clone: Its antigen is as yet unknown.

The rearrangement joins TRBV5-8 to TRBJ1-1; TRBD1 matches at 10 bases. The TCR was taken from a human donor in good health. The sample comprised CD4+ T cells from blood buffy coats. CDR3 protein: CASSFRTGGAFF. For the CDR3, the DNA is TGTGCCAGCAGCTTCAGGACAGGGGGAGCTTTCTTT.